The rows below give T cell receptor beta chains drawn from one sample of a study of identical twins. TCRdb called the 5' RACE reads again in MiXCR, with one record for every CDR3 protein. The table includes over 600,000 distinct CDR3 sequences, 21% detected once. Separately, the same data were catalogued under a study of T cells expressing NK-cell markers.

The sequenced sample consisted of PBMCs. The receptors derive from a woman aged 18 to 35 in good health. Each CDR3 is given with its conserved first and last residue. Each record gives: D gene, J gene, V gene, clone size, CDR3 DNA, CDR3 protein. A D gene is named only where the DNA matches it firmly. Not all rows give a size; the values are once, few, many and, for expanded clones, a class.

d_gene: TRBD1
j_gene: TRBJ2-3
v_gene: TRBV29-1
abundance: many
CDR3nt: TGCAGCGCCGGGGACAGAGCTAGCACAGATACGCAGTATTTT
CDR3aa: CSAGDRASTDTQYF

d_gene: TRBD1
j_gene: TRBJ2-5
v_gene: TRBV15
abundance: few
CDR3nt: TGTGCCACCAGCAGAGATCCAGGGGGCCAGGCGGTACAAGAGACCCAGTACTTC
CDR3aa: CATSRDPGGQAVQETQYF

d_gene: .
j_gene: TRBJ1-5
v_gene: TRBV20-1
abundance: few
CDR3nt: TGCAGTGCCACCCTTGAGGGGAGCAATCAGCCCCAGCATTTT
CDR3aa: CSATLEGSNQPQHF

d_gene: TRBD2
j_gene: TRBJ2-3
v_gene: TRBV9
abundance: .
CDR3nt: TGTGCCAGCAGCCCGGTCGGGAGGGGGACAGATACGCAGTATTTT
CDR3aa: CASSPVGRGTDTQYF

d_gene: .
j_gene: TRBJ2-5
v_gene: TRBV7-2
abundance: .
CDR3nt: TGTGCCAGCAGCGTTGTCCCCCCGCCGTACCAAGAGACCCAGTACTTC
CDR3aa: CASSVVPPPYQETQYF

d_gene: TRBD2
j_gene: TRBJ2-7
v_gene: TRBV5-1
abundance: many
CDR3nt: TGCGCCAGCAGCTTGAACGTTCAAGGACTAGCGGGCCCTGGCGAGCAGTACTTC
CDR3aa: CASSLNVQGLAGPGEQYF

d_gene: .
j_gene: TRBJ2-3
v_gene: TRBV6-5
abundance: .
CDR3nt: TGTGCCAGCAGTTACGGACGGGGGATTCAGAGGCGTGCGCAGTATTTT
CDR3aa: CASSYGRGIQRRAQYF

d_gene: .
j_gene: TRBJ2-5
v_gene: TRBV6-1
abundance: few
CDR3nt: TGTGCCAGCAGTGATGGACAGGGAGGGAAGACCCAGTACTTC
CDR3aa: CASSDGQGGKTQYF

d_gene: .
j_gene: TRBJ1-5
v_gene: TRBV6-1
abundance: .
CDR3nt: TGTGCCAGCAGCCAGGACCGGGGATATAGCAATCAGCCCCAGCATTTT
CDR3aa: CASSQDRGYSNQPQHF

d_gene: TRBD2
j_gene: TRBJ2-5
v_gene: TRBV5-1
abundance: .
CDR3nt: TGCGCCAGCAGCCCAGTTCCGGGGGGGGCGCAGACCCAGTACTTC
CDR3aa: CASSPVPGGAQTQYF

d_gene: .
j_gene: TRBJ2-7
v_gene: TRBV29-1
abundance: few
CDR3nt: TGCAGCGTTGGTCGGGGTAGGCTTACCTACGAGCAGTACTTC
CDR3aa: CSVGRGRLTYEQYF

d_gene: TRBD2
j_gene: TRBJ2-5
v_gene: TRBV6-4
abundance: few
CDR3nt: TGTGCCAGCATCCAGCGGGAGAAGGAAGAGACCCAGTACTTC
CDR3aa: CASIQREKEETQYF

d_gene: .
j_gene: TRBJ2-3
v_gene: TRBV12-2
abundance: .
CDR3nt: TGTGCAAGTCGCTTAGCCGGGACTAGTAGACATACGCAGTATTTT
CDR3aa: CASRLAGTSRHTQYF

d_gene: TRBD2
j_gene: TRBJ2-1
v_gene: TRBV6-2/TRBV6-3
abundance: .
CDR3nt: TGTGCCAGCAGTTACTCGTCTAGCGGGAGGAGTAAGCAGTTCTTC
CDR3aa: CASSYSSSGRSKQFF

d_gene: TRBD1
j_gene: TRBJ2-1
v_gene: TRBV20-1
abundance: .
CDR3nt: TGCAGTGCTAGCGACAGGGGGCAACTCGATGAGCAGTTCTTC
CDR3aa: CSASDRGQLDEQFF

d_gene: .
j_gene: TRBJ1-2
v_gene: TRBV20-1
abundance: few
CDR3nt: TGCAGTGCTGTTCCGCTCGGGCTCTATGGCTACACCTTC
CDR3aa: CSAVPLGLYGYTF

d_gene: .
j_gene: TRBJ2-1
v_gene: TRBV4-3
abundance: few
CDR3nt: TGCGCCAGCAGCCAAGAGGCCAGGGGCGGCAATGAGCAGTTCTTC
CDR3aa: CASSQEARGGNEQFF

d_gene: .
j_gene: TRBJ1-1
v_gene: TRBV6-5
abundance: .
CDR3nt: TGTGCCAGCAGTTGGCGTACGAACACTGAAGCTTTCTTT
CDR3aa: CASSWRTNTEAFF

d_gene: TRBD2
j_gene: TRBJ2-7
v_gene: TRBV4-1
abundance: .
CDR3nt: TGCGCCAGCAGCTTACAAGGACTAGCGGGGGGAAGCTCCTACGAGCAGTACTTC
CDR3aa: CASSLQGLAGGSSYEQYF

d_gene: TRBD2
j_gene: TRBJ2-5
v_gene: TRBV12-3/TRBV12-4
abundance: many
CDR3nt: TGTGCCAGCAGTCCCGATAGCGGGCCGACCCAGGACTTC
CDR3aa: CASSPDSGPTQDF

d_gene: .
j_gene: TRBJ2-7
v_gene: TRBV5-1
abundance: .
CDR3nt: TGCGCCAGCAGCTTGCAGGCACGGAATCTGGGAAAAATGCCCTACGAGCAGTACTTC
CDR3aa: CASSLQARNLGKMPYEQYF

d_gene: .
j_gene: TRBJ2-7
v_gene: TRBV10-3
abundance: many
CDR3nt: TGTGCCATCAGTGAGTCGACAGATTCGGTCGAGCAGTACTTC
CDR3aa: CAISESTDSVEQYF

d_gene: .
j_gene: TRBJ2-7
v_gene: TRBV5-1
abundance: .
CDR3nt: TGCGCCAGCAGCTTTAGGGGACACTCCTACGAGCAGTACTTC
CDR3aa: CASSFRGHSYEQYF

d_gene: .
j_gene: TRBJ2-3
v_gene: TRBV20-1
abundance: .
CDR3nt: TGCAGTGCGAAGAGACTAGGAGCGGCCGATACGCAGTATTTT
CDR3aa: CSAKRLGAADTQYF

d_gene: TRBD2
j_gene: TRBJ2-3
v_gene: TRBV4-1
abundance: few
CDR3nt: TGCGCCAGCAGCCCCCAGGGCGGAAGCGGGGGTGCAGATACGCAGTATTTT
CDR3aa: CASSPQGGSGGADTQYF

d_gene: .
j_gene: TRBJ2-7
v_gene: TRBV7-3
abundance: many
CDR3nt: TGTGCCAGCAGCCCCGTGGGAGGCGGAACCTACGAGCAGTACTTC
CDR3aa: CASSPVGGGTYEQYF

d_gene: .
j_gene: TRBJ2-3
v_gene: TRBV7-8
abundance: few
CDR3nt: TGTGCCAGCAGCTTCCAGTCGAGGGGCACAGATACGCAGTATTTT
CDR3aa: CASSFQSRGTDTQYF

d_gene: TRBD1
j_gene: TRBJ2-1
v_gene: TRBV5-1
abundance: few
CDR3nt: TGCGCCAGCAGCTCGGGGACAGGGAATTCCTACAATGAGCAGTTCTTC
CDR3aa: CASSSGTGNSYNEQFF

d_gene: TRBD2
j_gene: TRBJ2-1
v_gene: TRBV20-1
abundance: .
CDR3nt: TGCAGTGTCCCGACGGGAGCGGGGGATGAGCAGTTCTTC
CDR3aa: CSVPTGAGDEQFF

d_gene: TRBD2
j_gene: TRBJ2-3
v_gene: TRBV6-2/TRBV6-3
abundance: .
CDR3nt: TGTGCCAGCAGCGCCTCTACAGCGGGACTCACAGATACGCAGTATTTT
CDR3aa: CASSASTAGLTDTQYF

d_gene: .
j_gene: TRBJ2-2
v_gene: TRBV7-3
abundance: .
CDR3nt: TGTGCCAGCAGCTTATTGGGCCCCAGCGCGAACACCGGGGAGCTGTTTTTT
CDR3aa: CASSLLGPSANTGELFF

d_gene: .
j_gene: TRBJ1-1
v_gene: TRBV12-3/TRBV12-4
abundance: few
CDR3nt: TGTGCCAGCAGAAGGCCCCTTGTGGAATACACTGAAGCTTTCTTT
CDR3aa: CASRRPLVEYTEAFF

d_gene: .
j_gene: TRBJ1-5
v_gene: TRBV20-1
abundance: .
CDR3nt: TGCAGTGCTAGAGGGAGCAGTCAGCCCCAGCATTTT
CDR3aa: CSARGSSQPQHF

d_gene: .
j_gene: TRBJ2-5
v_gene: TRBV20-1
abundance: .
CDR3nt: TGCAGTGCTGCACTTAGAGAGACCCAGTACTTC
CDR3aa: CSAALRETQYF

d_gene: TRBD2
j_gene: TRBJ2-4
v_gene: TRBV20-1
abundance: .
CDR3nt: TGCAGTGCTAGAGAAAGCGGGGGGGGTAGCATTCAGTACTTC
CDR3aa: CSARESGGGSIQYF

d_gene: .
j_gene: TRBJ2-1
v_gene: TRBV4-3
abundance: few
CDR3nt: TGCGCCAGCAGCCAAGGCCCCGATTACAATGAGCAGTTCTTC
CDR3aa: CASSQGPDYNEQFF

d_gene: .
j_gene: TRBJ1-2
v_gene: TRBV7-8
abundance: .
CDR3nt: TGTGCCAGCAGCCTAATGCCCGGGACCAACTATGGCTACACCTTC
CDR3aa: CASSLMPGTNYGYTF

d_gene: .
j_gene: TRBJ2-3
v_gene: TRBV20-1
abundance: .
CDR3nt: TGCAGTGCTAGAGAAGTTGGTCGTACTAGCACAGATACGCAGTATTTT
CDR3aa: CSAREVGRTSTDTQYF

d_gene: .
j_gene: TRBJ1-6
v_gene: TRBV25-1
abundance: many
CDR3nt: TGTGCCAGCAGTGAATACGCCGGCTCACCCCTCCACTTT
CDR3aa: CASSEYAGSPLHF

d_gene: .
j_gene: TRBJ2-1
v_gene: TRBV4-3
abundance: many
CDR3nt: TGCGCCAGCAGCCAAGACCTTGCGGGACGAACCTACAATGAGCAGTTCTTC
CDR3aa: CASSQDLAGRTYNEQFF

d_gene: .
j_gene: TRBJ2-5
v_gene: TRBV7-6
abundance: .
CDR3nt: TGTGCCAGCAGCTTTATGGGTCTCGGCCAAGAGACCCAGTACTTC
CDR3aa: CASSFMGLGQETQYF

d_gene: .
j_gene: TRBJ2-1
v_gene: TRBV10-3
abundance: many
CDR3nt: TGTGCCACCAGAGGCGACACCTACAATGAGCAGTTCTTC
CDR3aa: CATRGDTYNEQFF

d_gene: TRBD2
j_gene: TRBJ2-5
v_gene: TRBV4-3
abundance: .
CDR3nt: TGCGCCAGCAGCCAAGTCCGGGGACTAGCGGGAGAGTCAGAGACCCAGTACTTC
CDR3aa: CASSQVRGLAGESETQYF

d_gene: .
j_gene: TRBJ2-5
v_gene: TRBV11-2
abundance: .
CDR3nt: TGTGCCAGCAGCTTATCTACGGCGGAGACCCAGTACTTC
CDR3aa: CASSLSTAETQYF

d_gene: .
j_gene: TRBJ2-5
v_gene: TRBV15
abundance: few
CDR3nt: TGTGCCACCAGCATCCCTTTAGGGGAGACCCAGTACTTC
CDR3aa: CATSIPLGETQYF

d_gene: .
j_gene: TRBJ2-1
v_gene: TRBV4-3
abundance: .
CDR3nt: TGCGCCAGCAGCCGAGGGTCCGGGGGGCCCTACAATGAGCAGTTCTTC
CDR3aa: CASSRGSGGPYNEQFF

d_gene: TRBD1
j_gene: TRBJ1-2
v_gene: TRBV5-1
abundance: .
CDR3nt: TGCGCCAGCAGCCCGGGACAGTGGAAAAACTATGGCTACACCTTC
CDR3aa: CASSPGQWKNYGYTF

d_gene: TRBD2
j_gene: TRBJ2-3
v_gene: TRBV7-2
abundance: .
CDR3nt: TGTGCCAGCAGCTTAGGGGGACTAAGGGATACGCAGTATTTT
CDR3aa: CASSLGGLRDTQYF

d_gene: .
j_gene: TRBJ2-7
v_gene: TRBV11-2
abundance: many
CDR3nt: TGTGCCAGCAGCTTAGATGCTAGCCCGGCCTACGAGCAGTACTTC
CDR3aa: CASSLDASPAYEQYF

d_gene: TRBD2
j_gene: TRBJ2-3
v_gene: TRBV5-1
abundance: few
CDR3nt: TGCGCCAGCAGAAGACTAGCGGCTAGCACAGATACGCAGTATTTT
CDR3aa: CASRRLAASTDTQYF

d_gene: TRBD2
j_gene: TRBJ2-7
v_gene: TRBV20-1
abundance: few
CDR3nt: TGCAGTGCTCCTTCTGGGGGGGGCTCCTACGAGCAGTACTTC
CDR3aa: CSAPSGGGSYEQYF

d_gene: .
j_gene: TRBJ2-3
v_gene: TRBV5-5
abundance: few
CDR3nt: TGTGCCAGTCTCCGGGACATCACCACAGATACGCAGTATTTT
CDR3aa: CASLRDITTDTQYF

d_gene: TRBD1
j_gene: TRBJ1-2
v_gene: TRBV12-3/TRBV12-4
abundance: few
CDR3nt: TGTGCCAGCACCGCCGACAGGGCCCTCTATGGCTACACCTTC
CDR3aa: CASTADRALYGYTF